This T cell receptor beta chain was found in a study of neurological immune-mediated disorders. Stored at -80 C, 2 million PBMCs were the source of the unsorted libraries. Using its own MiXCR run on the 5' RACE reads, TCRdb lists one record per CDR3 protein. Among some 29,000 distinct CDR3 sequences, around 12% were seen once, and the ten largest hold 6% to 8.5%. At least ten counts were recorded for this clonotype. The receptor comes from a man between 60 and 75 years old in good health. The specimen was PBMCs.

The CDR3 DNA reads as TGTGCCAGCAGCTTGGCCAGGGTGAAATACGAGCAGTACTTC. Amino acid sequence: CASSLARVKYEQYF. The chain joins TRBV7-8 to TRBJ2-7, with D possibly being TRBD1 (5 bases). The CDR3 consists of 14 residues. Germline loops: CDR1 SGHVS, CDR2 FQNEAQ. Trimming stripped 3 bases from V and 4 bases from J, with 13 bases between.